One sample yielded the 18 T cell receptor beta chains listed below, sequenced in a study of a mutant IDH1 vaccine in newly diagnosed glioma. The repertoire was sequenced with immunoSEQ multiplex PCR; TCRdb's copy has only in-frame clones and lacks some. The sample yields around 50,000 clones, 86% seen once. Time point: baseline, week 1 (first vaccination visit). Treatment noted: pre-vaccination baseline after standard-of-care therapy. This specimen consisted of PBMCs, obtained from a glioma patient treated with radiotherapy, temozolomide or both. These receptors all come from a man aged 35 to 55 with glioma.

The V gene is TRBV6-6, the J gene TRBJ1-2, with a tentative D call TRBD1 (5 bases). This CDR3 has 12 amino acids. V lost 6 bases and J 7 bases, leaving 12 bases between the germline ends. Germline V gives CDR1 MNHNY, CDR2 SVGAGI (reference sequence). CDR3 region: CASRNGGFGYTF. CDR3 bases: TGTGCCAGCAGGAACGGGGGGTTTGGCTACACCTTC.

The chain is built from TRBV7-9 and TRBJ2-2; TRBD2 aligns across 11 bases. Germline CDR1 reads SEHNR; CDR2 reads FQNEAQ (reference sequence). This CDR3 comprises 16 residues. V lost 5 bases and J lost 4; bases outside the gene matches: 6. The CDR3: CASSGTGTSGTGELFF. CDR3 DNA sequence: TGTGCCAGCAGCGGTACCGGGACTAGCGGCACCGGGGAGCTGTTTTTT.

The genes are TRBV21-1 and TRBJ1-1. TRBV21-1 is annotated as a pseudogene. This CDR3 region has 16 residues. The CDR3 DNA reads TGTGCCAGCAGCAAAGGTATACGACGGGTGAACACTGAAGCTTTCTTT. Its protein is CASSKGIRRVNTEAFF.

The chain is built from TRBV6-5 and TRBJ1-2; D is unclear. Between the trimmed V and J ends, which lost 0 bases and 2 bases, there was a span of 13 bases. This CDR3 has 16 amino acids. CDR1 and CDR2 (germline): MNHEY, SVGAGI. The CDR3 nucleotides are TGTGCCAGCAGTTACTCATTTGTCGGAGGGAACTATGGCTACACCTTC. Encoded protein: CASSYSFVGGNYGYTF.

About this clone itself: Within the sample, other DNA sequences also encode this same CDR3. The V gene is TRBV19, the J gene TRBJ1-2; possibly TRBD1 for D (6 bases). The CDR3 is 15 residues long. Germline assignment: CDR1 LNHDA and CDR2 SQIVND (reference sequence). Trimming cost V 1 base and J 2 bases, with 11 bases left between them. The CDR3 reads CASSIVGQLNYGYTF. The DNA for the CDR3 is TGTGCCAGTAGTATAGTTGGACAGCTGAACTATGGCTACACCTTC.

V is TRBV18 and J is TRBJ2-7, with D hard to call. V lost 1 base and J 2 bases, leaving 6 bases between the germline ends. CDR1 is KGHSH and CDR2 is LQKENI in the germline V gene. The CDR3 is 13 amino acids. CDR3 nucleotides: TGTGCCAGCTCACCACTAGGAACCTACGAGCAGTACTTC. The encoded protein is CASSPLGTYEQYF.

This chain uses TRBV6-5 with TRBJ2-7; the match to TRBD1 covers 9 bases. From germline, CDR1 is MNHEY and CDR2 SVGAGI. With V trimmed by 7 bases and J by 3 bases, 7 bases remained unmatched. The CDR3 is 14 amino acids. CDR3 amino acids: CASTQGQGYYEQYF. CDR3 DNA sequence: TGTGCCAGCACCCAGGGACAGGGATACTACGAGCAGTACTTC.

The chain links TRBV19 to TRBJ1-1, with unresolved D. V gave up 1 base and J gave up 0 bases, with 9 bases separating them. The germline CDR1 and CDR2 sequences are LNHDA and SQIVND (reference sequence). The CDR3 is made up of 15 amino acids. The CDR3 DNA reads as TGTGCCAGTAGTATAGTTTCGGGCATGAACACTGAAGCTTTCTTT. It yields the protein CASSIVSGMNTEAFF.

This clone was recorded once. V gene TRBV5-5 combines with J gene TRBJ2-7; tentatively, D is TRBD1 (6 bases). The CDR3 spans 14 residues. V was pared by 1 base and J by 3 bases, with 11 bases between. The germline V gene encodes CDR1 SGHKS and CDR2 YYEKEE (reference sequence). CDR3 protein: CASSLRGTFYEQYF. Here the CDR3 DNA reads TGTGCCAGCAGCTTGAGGGGGACATTCTACGAGCAGTACTTC.

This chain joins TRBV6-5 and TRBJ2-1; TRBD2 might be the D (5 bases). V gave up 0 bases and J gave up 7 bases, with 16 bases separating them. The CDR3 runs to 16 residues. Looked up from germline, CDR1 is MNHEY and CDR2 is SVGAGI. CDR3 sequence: CASSYSISGNSNEQFF. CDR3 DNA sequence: TGTGCCAGCAGTTACTCGATCAGCGGTAATAGTAATGAGCAGTTCTTC.

The CDR3 loop reads CASSEGQGGFGETQYF. CDR3 in DNA: TGTGCCAGCAGTGAAGGACAGGGAGGGTTTGGAGAGACCCAGTACTTC. The J gene is TRBJ2-5, the V gene TRBV2; the D gene could be TRBD1 or TRBD2 (7 bases each). From germline, CDR1 is SNHLY and CDR2 FYNNEI. The CDR3 loop spans 16 amino acids. Trimming cost V 1 base and J 4 bases, with 16 bases left between them. The full variable domain, in which reference TRBV2 and TRBJ2-5 provide the parts outside the CDR3, is EPEVTQTPSHQVTQMGQEVILRCVPISNHLYFYWYRQILGQKVEFLVSFYNNEISEKSEIFDDQFSVERPDGSNFTLKIRSTKLEDSAMYFCASSEGQGGFGETQYFGPGTRLLVL.

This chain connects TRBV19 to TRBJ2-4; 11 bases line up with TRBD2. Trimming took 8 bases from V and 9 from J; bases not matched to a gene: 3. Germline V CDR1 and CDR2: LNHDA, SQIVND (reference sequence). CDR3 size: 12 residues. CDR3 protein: CASGLAGTIQYF. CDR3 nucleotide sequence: TGTGCCAGTGGACTAGCGGGTACCATTCAGTACTTC.

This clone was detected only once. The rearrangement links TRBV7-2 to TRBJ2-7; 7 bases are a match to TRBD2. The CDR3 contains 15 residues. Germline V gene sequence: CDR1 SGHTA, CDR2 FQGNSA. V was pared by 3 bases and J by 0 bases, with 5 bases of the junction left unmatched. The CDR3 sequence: CASSLGGGSSYEQYF. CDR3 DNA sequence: TGTGCCAGCAGCTTGGGCGGGGGTAGCTCCTACGAGCAGTACTTC.

The CDR3 sequence: CATSRVMDGANVLTF. The CDR3 nucleotides are TGTGCCACCAGCAGAGTAATGGATGGGGCCAACGTCCTGACTTTC. The gene calls are TRBV15 and TRBJ2-6; D is undetermined. The V and J ends lost 1 base and 3 bases respectively, with 7 bases between them. This CDR3 spans 15 amino acids. Looked up from germline, CDR1 is LNHNV and CDR2 is YYDKDF (reference sequence).

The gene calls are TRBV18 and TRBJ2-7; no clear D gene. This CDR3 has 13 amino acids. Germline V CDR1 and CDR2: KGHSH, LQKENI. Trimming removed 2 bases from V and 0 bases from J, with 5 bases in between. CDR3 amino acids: CASSPTVSYEQYF. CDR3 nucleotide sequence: TGTGCCAGCTCACCAACGGTCTCCTACGAGCAGTACTTC.

The CDR3: CSVFRGSGMGEQFF. The CDR3 nucleotides read TGCAGCGTTTTCAGGGGTAGCGGGATGGGTGAGCAGTTCTTC. The chain has TRBV29-1 and TRBJ2-1; 8 bases line up with TRBD2. J was trimmed by 9 bases and V by 5 bases; bases with no gene match: 12. Germline V gives CDR1 SQVTM, CDR2 ANQGSEA. CDR3 length equals 14 residues.

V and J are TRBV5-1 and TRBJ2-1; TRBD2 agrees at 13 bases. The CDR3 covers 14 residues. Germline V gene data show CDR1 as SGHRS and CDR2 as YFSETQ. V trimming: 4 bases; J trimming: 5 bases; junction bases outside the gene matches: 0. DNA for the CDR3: TGCGCCAGCAGCGGACTAGCGGGAGACAATGAGCAGTTCTTC. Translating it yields CASSGLAGDNEQFF. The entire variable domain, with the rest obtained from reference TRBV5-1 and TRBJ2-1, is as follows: KAGVTQTPRYLIKTRGQQVTLSCSPISGHRSVSWYQQTPGQGLQFLFEYFSETQRNKGNFPGRFSGRQFSNSRSEMNVSTLELGDSALYLCASSGLAGDNEQFFGPGTRLTVL.

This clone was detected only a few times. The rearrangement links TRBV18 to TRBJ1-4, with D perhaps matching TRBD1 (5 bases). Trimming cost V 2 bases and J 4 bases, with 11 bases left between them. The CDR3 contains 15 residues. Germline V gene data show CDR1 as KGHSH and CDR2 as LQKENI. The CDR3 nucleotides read TGTGCCAGCTCACCAAGGGGCCAGGATAATGAAAAACTGTTTTTT. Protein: CASSPRGQDNEKLFF.